The 31 T cell receptor beta chains listed next were all sequenced from one sample in a study of cytomegalovirus exposure and HLA in healthy donors. The PCR made use of 60 Vbeta and 13 Jbeta primers. Measured with immunoSEQ multiplex PCR; TCRdb has only the in-frame clones, and not every one. This table holds 150,000 to 200,000 clones, 84% found once. Sequencing was carried out using PBMCs. Receptor source: a boy between 5 and 17 years old in good health and CMV-seronegative.

The chain combines TRBV7-9 with TRBJ1-1, with D unresolved. Germline V gene lookup returns CDR1 SEHNR and CDR2 FQNEAQ (reference sequence). The CDR3 length is 11 residues. The V end lost 5 bases, the J end lost 7 bases, and 8 bases lay between the germline ends. This CDR3 reads CASSAEFEAFF. The CDR3 DNA is TGTGCCAGCAGCGCGGAATTTGAAGCTTTCTTT.

The genes are TRBV27 and TRBJ2-2, with a tentative D call TRBD2 (5 bases). The length of the CDR3 is 15 residues. Trimming cost V 2 bases and J 4 bases, with 11 bases left between them. Looked up from germline, CDR1 is MNHEY and CDR2 is SMNVEV (reference sequence). The CDR3 reads CASSLPGSGTGELFF. The CDR3 nucleotides read TGTGCCAGCAGTTTACCGGGGTCGGGCACCGGGGAGCTGTTTTTT.

The genes are TRBV7-2 and TRBJ2-5; no clear D gene. In germline, CDR1 is SGHTA, CDR2 FQGNSA. Trimming stripped 5 bases from V and 2 bases from J, with 15 bases between. The CDR3 has 15 amino acids. The CDR3 spells CASSATPRFQETQYF. The CDR3 DNA reads as TGTGCCAGCAGCGCAACCCCCAGGTTTCAAGAGACCCAGTACTTC.

The chain joins TRBV6-5 to TRBJ2-7; the match to TRBD1 covers 10 bases. The germline V gene has CDR1 MNHEY and CDR2 SVGAGI. The V segment lost 6 bases and the J segment 1 base; nucleotides outside the gene matches: 3. This CDR3 spans 14 amino acids. The CDR3 reads CASRLDRGSYEQYF. CDR3 nucleotides: TGTGCCAGCAGACTGGACAGGGGGTCCTACGAGCAGTACTTC.

The chain links TRBV5-8 to TRBJ1-2; D is unresolved. V gave up 1 base and J gave up 3 bases, with 16 bases separating them. Germline V lookup: CDR1 SGHTS, CDR2 YDEGEE. The CDR3 runs 16 residues. The CDR3 here is CASSLIGGRAHYGYTF. CDR3 sequence (DNA): TGTGCCAGCAGCTTGATCGGAGGTCGGGCACACTATGGCTACACCTTC.

The rearrangement uses TRBV4-1 and TRBJ2-1; D is ambiguous. CDR3 length: 15 residues. V lost 0 bases to trimming and J lost 0 bases, with 6 bases between them. Germline V gene data show CDR1 as MGHRA and CDR2 as YSYEKL. The CDR3 loop is CASSQEKSSYNEQFF. The CDR3 DNA follows: TGCGCCAGCAGCCAAGAGAAGAGCTCCTACAATGAGCAGTTCTTC.

V gene TRBV2 combines with J gene TRBJ2-3, with 8 nucleotides matching TRBD2. This CDR3 region has 15 residues. The V gene end was trimmed by 4 bases and the J gene end by 3 bases; junction bases not matched to a gene: 6. Germline CDR1 and CDR2: SNHLY and FYNNEI. CDR3 region: CASSASGGRTDTQYF. The CDR3 DNA sequence: TGTGCCAGCAGTGCCAGCGGGGGTAGGACAGATACGCAGTATTTT.

This clone was picked up a small number of times. The V call is TRBV9, the J call TRBJ2-7; perhaps TRBD2 as D (5 bases). V dropped 0 bases and J dropped 1 base, with 11 bases sitting between them. Germline V gives CDR1 SGDLS, CDR2 YYNGEE. The CDR3 sequence is 15 residues long. The CDR3 region is CASSVELAPSYEQYF. CDR3 coding DNA: TGTGCCAGCAGCGTAGAATTAGCGCCTTCCTACGAGCAGTACTTC.

The rearrangement links TRBV7-9 to TRBJ2-7; 9 bases align to TRBD2. The CDR3 spans 15 residues. The germline V gene has CDR1 SEHNR and CDR2 FQNEAQ (reference sequence). Trimming at V came to 4 bases and at J to 7 bases, leaving 11 bases not matched to a gene. The CDR3 region has the DNA TGTGCCAGCAGCTCGGCGGGCGGGAGGGCCGGGGAGCAGTACTTC. Translation gives CASSSAGGRAGEQYF. The full variable domain, completed using reference TRBV7-9 and TRBJ2-7, is DTGVSQNPRHKITKRGQNVTFRCDPISEHNRLYWYRQTLGQGPEFLTYFQNEAQLEKSRLLSDRFSAERPKGSFSTLEIQRTEQGDSAMYLCASSSAGGRAGEQYFGPGTRLTVT.

The chain employs TRBV5-1 and TRBJ1-2; D is perhaps TRBD1 (5 bases). Per germline, CDR1 SGHRS and CDR2 YFSETQ. The CDR3 runs to 14 residues. The V and J ends lost 0 bases and 4 bases respectively, with 10 bases between them. The CDR3 here is CASSLATGSYGYTF. CDR3 DNA sequence: TGCGCCAGCAGCTTGGCCACAGGCTCCTATGGCTACACCTTC.

The V call is TRBV7-6, the J call TRBJ1-5; D gene uncertain. This CDR3 has 15 residues. The V and J ends lost 5 bases and 6 bases respectively, with 17 bases between them. Germline lookup yields CDR1 SGHVS and CDR2 FNYEAQ. The CDR3 region has the DNA TGTGCCAGCAGCGCGAATACCATGGGAGCTCAGCCCCAGCATTTT. Protein sequence: CASSANTMGAQPQHF.

The V and J genes are TRBV5-5 and TRBJ1-2, with 9 bases fitting TRBD1. The CDR3 length is 15 residues. From germline, CDR1 is SGHKS and CDR2 YYEKEE (reference sequence). V shed 3 bases, J shed 4 bases, and the junction held 7 bases outside the gene matches. CDR3 region: CASSSTQGASYGYTF. The CDR3 bases are TGTGCCAGCAGCTCAACACAGGGGGCGAGCTATGGCTACACCTTC.

The rearrangement joins TRBV7-3 to TRBJ2-2; D ambiguous. Trimming removed 5 bases at V and 6 bases at J, with 10 bases between. CDR1 SGHTA and CDR2 FQGTGA come from the germline V gene. The CDR3 is 13 residues long. DNA of the CDR3: TGTGCCAGCAGCCGAATAGTGGCCGGGGAGCTGTTTTTT. It encodes CASSRIVAGELFF.

This clone has only one observation. V usage is TRBV9 and J usage is TRBJ1-6; 8 positions match TRBD1. V lost 3 bases and J lost 8; bases outside the gene matches: 13. Germline-derived CDR1 and CDR2 are SGDLS and YYNGEE. This CDR3 comprises 17 residues. CDR3 nucleotide sequence: TGTGCCAGCAGCGCCACTCTTCAGGGGGCAGGGGATTCACCCCTCCACTTT. The encoded protein is CASSATLQGAGDSPLHF. Full variable domain (rest looked up from reference TRBV9 and TRBJ1-6): DSGVTQTPKHLITATGQRVTLRCSPRSGDLSVYWYQQSLDQGLQFLIQYYNGEERAKGNILERFSAQQFPDLHSELNLSSLELGDSALYFCASSATLQGAGDSPLHFGNGTRLTVT.

This chain uses TRBV5-1 with TRBJ2-1, with 8 positions matching TRBD1. In germline, CDR1 is SGHRS, CDR2 YFSETQ. The V gene end was trimmed by 4 bases and the J gene end by 7 bases; junction bases not matched to a gene: 7. This CDR3 comprises 14 residues. The CDR3 spells CASSEQTGVNEQFF. CDR3 sequence (DNA): TGCGCCAGCAGCGAACAGACAGGGGTGAATGAGCAGTTCTTC.

The chain combines TRBV5-6 with TRBJ2-7, with TRBD1 matching over 8 bases. Germline values: CDR1 SGHDT, CDR2 YYEEEE. V dropped 3 bases and J dropped 7; count of bases not matched to a gene: 0. This CDR3 region has 11 residues. CDR3 protein: CASSWDREQYF. CDR3 nucleotides: TGTGCCAGCAGCTGGGACAGGGAGCAGTACTTC.

The chain combines TRBV18 with TRBJ2-5; TRBD1 agrees at 9 bases. Germline CDR1 KGHSH, CDR2 LQKENI. CDR3 length: 14 amino acids. The ends lost 6 bases at V and 5 bases at J; junction bases unmatched: 7. The DNA of the CDR3 is TGTGCCAGCTCCCGGGACAGGGTCAGGGAGACCCAGTACTTC. This gives the protein CASSRDRVRETQYF.

The chain couples TRBV6-5 to TRBJ1-2; possibly TRBD1 for D (6 bases). The CDR3 loop spans 12 amino acids. Germline V gene lookup returns CDR1 MNHEY and CDR2 SVGAGI. V lost 7 bases, J lost 8 bases, and 14 bases lay in between. The CDR3 DNA sequence: TGTGCCAGCACCCCGGGGGGCGGGGGCTACACCTTC. Protein: CASTPGGGGYTF.

V and J are TRBV7-2 and TRBJ2-2, with 7 bases identical to TRBD2. The V segment lost 2 bases and the J segment 1 base; nucleotides outside the gene matches: 4. This CDR3 comprises 16 residues. Germline V CDR1 and CDR2: SGHTA, FQGNSA. The CDR3 DNA reads as TGTGCCAGCAGCTTAAGGGAGCGGGGGAACACCGGGGAGCTGTTTTTT. Protein sequence: CASSLRERGNTGELFF. The full variable domain, completed using reference TRBV7-2 and TRBJ2-2, is GAGVSQSPSNKVTEKGKDVELRCDPISGHTALYWYRQSLGQGLEFLIYFQGNSAPDKSGLPSDRFSAERTGGSVSTLTIQRTQQEDSAVYLCASSLRERGNTGELFFGEGSRLTVL.

The genes are TRBV27 and TRBJ2-7; 7 nucleotides line up with TRBD1. V lost 3 bases, J lost 2 bases, and 4 bases stayed unmatched. CDR1 is MNHEY, CDR2 SMNVEV, per germline (reference sequence). This CDR3 contains 14 residues. The CDR3 bases are TGTGCCAGCAGTTTGACCAGGGGGACCTACGAGCAGTACTTC. It yields the protein CASSLTRGTYEQYF.

This clone was counted only a few times. V is TRBV4-3 and J is TRBJ2-5; 14 bases agree with TRBD2. Germline V gives CDR1 LGHNA, CDR2 YSLEER. The CDR3 is 19 residues long. Germline trimming cut 0 bases from V and 7 bases from J; bases unmatched to any gene: 13. Written as DNA, the CDR3 is TGCGCCAGCAGCCAAGATACCCGGACTAGCGGGGGGTCGCGTGGGACCCAGTACTTC. Encoded protein: CASSQDTRTSGGSRGTQYF.

The chain uses TRBV10-2 and TRBJ2-7; 7 bases agree with TRBD2. CDR1 WSHSY and CDR2 SAAADI come from the germline V gene. CDR3 length: 13 residues. V was clipped by 4 bases and J by 0 bases; unmatched bases: 0. The CDR3 is CASSGTSSYEQYF. DNA for the CDR3: TGCGCCAGCAGTGGGACTAGCTCCTACGAGCAGTACTTC.

This sequence joins TRBV20-1 and TRBJ2-1; D gene uncertain. This CDR3 has 11 amino acids. The V gene's germline CDR1 is DFQATT and CDR2 SNEGSKA (reference sequence). V was clipped by 0 bases and J by 12 bases, with 9 bases between them. Here the CDR3 DNA reads TGCAGTGCTAGAGAACAGAATCGGCAGTTCTTC. Residues: CSAREQNRQFF.

V usage is TRBV5-1 and J usage is TRBJ2-7; perhaps TRBD2 as D (7 bases). Germline V gives CDR1 SGHRS, CDR2 YFSETQ. The CDR3 has 15 amino acids. V lost 5 bases and J lost 6, with 21 bases in between. Here the CDR3 DNA reads TGCGCCAGCAGTGGTTTTTATGGGGGGGCCCTCGAGCAGTACTTC. Protein product: CASSGFYGGALEQYF. The variable domain in full, with the rest retrieved from reference TRBV5-1 and TRBJ2-7, is KAGVTQTPRYLIKTRGQQVTLSCSPISGHRSVSWYQQTPGQGLQFLFEYFSETQRNKGNFPGRFSGRQFSNSRSEMNVSTLELGDSALYLCASSGFYGGALEQYFGPGTRLTVT.

This chain connects TRBV5-5 to TRBJ1-5; TRBD1 matches 9 bases. The CDR3 covers 18 residues. V was clipped by 5 bases and J by 0 bases; unmatched bases: 12. The germline CDR1 and CDR2 sequences are SGHKS and YYEKEE (reference sequence). The CDR3 is CASRPGTGPYSSNQPQHF. In nucleotides, the CDR3 is TGTGCCAGCAGGCCCGGGACAGGGCCTTATTCTAGCAATCAGCCCCAGCATTTT.

V and J are TRBV5-1 and TRBJ2-7; D possibly corresponds to TRBD1 (6 bases). This CDR3 has 13 residues. The V and J ends lost 0 bases and 2 bases respectively, with 6 bases between them. Germline CDR1 reads SGHRS; CDR2 reads YFSETQ. This chain's CDR3 is CASSLGDTYEQYF. The CDR3 DNA follows: TGCGCCAGCAGCTTGGGGGACACCTACGAGCAGTACTTC.

This clone was seen more than once but under ten times. The chain links TRBV5-1 to TRBJ1-1; unclear D gene. CDR1 is SGHRS and CDR2 is YFSETQ in the germline V gene. The CDR3 is 13 residues long. The V end was cut by 1 base, the J end by 7 bases, with 11 bases between. CDR3 nucleotide sequence: TGCGCCAGCAGCTTGTTGCCGCCCGGTGAAGCTTTCTTT. Translation gives CASSLLPPGEAFF.

The sample holds a few counts of this clone. CDR3 coding DNA: TGTGCCAGCAGTTCTTTGACAGAAACCACCGGGGAGCTGTTTTTT. Protein: CASSSLTETTGELFF. J is TRBJ2-2 and V is TRBV6-5, with D maybe TRBD1 (5 bases). The CDR3 runs to 15 residues. Trimming removed 4 bases from V and 4 bases from J, with 13 bases in between. Germline values: CDR1 MNHEY, CDR2 SVGAGI.

This chain uses TRBV19 with TRBJ2-7, with 13 bases lining up with TRBD2. Unmatched junction bases numbered 4, after V lost 5 bases and J lost 3 bases. The CDR3 contains 15 residues. From germline, CDR1 is LNHDA and CDR2 SQIVND (reference sequence). CDR3 in amino acids: CASSPGTSGIYEQYF. For the CDR3, the DNA is TGTGCCAGTAGTCCGGGGACTAGCGGGATCTACGAGCAGTACTTC.

V usage is TRBV7-9 and J usage is TRBJ1-1; D may be TRBD1 (5 bases). Trimming left V 5 bases short and J 0 bases short, with 22 bases between. The CDR3 is 18 residues long. Germline V lookup: CDR1 SEHNR, CDR2 FQNEAQ (reference sequence). Written as DNA, the CDR3 is TGTGCCAGCAGCACCTTCGACAGAACCGAAACCTTGAACACTGAAGCTTTCTTT. Translating it yields CASSTFDRTETLNTEAFF.

This clone has only a few counts. The rearrangement links TRBV13 to TRBJ2-7; possibly TRBD1 for D (6 bases). V lost 4 bases and J 7 bases, leaving 17 bases between the germline ends. Germline loops: CDR1 PRHDT, CDR2 FYEKMQ (reference sequence). The CDR3 is 14 amino acids. DNA for the CDR3: TGTGCCAGCAGCTCCGGGACAACGAGGGGGGAGCAGTACTTC. This codes for CASSSGTTRGEQYF.